The 30 T cell receptor beta chains presented below share a single source sample, sequenced in a study of blood T cell repertoires in COVID-19 (dated by TCRdb to 2020 to 2022). Receptor libraries were prepared by the immunoSEQ multiplex PCR assay. TCRdb's version of the immuneACCESS table is confined to in-frame rearrangements and falls short of the full clone set. An unresolved V gene accounts for under half of the shortfall where checked; the remainder is of unknown origin. A total of some 40,000 clones appear in this sample, approximately 80% of them only once. About 14% of the sample is held by the ten biggest clonotypes. Sequencing was done on a sample of peripheral blood. Receptor source: a human donor in a cohort sampled during active COVID-19.

This clone turned up a few times. The chain has TRBV19 and TRBJ2-7; TRBD1 aligns across 11 bases. The germline gives CDR1 LNHDA, CDR2 SQIVND (reference sequence). The CDR3 length is 16 residues. V gave up 2 bases and J gave up 0 bases; unmatched junction bases: 3. The CDR3: CASSILGQGGSYEQYF. The CDR3 nucleotides are TGTGCCAGTAGTATACTGGGACAGGGGGGCTCCTACGAGCAGTACTTC.

About this clone itself: This sample also contains other DNA sequences that code for the same CDR3. This rearrangement joins TRBV7-2 to TRBJ2-7; D is unclear. Trimming pared 1 base from V and 4 bases from J, leaving 11 bases between. The CDR3 sequence is 14 residues long. Germline CDR1 and CDR2: SGHTA and FQGNSA. The CDR3 DNA follows: TGTGCCAGCAGCTTAGGAGCAGGTTCTTACGAGCAGTACTTC. Encoded protein: CASSLGAGSYEQYF.

In its sample, this clone was seen a few times. This rearrangement joins TRBV7-9 to TRBJ1-1; D gene ambiguous. V lost 1 base and J 6 bases, leaving 6 bases between the germline ends. This CDR3 is built from 12 residues. CDR1 and CDR2 from the germline V gene are SEHNR and FQNEAQ (reference sequence). This CDR3 is CASSLVSAEAFF. The CDR3 DNA reads TGTGCCAGCAGCTTAGTGTCGGCTGAAGCTTTCTTT.

The chain couples TRBV19 to TRBJ1-2, with 7 bases identical to TRBD1. Germline CDR1 and CDR2: LNHDA and SQIVND (reference sequence). V shed 4 bases, J shed 8 bases, and the junction held 10 bases outside the gene matches. The CDR3 is 14 residues long. CDR3 protein: CASSSLTGMGGYTF. CDR3 DNA: TGTGCCAGTAGTAGCCTGACAGGGATGGGGGGCTACACCTTC.

V usage is TRBV29-1 and J usage is TRBJ1-2; 7 nucleotides agree with TRBD1. Germline lookup yields CDR1 SQVTM and CDR2 ANQGSEA. The CDR3 is 12 amino acids. Losses at the gene ends were 7 bases for V and 3 bases for J; bases not matched to a gene: 5. Written as DNA, the CDR3 is TGCAGCGCTCCCCAGGGGGACTATGGCTACACCTTC. It codes for CSAPQGDYGYTF.

The chain joins TRBV4-1 to TRBJ2-1; D is possibly TRBD2 (6 bases). Germline CDR1 and CDR2: MGHRA and YSYEKL. This CDR3 region has 14 residues. With 2 bases removed from V and 10 bases from J, the gap between germline ends came to 15 bases. The CDR3 DNA reads TGCGCCAGCAGCCAACCAAGGGAGGCCCCCGAGCAGTTCTTC. It is translated as CASSQPREAPEQFF.

CDR3 sequence: CASSGTRTYQETQYF. DNA for the CDR3: TGTGCCAGCAGTGGGACTAGGACTTACCAAGAGACCCAGTACTTC. V usage is TRBV27 and J usage is TRBJ2-5, with TRBD2 matching 8 bases. This CDR3 contains 15 residues. Germline trimming cut 5 bases from V and 0 bases from J; bases unmatched to any gene: 5. Germline CDR1 MNHEY, CDR2 SMNVEV (reference sequence).

This clone was picked up a small number of times. The chain uses TRBV5-8 and TRBJ2-1, with TRBD1 as a possible D gene (6 bases). Germline CDR1 is SGHTS and CDR2 is YDEGEE. This CDR3 spans 15 amino acids. Trimming removed 1 base at V and 4 bases at J, with 12 bases between. DNA for the CDR3: TGTGCCAGCAGCTTGCTCCAGGGGATTTACAATGAGCAGTTCTTC. Translating it yields CASSLLQGIYNEQFF.

The CDR3 sequence is CASGDGTEVDYEQYF. The CDR3 coding sequence is TGTGCTAGTGGGGACGGGACAGAGGTCGATTACGAGCAGTACTTC. The rearrangement joins TRBV12-5 to TRBJ2-7, with TRBD1 matching over 7 bases. The CDR3 is 15 residues long. Losses at the gene ends were 6 bases for V and 4 bases for J; bases not matched to a gene: 12. Germline CDR1 LGHNT, CDR2 FRNRAP.

The chain combines TRBV7-2 with TRBJ2-1; D is undetermined. CDR3 length: 15 amino acids. V was cut by 1 base and J by 0 bases, with 7 bases left in between. From germline, CDR1 is SGHTA and CDR2 FQGNSA. CDR3 sequence: CASSLVGGSYNEQFF. CDR3 sequence (DNA): TGTGCCAGCAGCTTAGTCGGCGGCTCCTACAATGAGCAGTTCTTC.

The chain combines TRBV28 with TRBJ1-4, with D unresolved. The CDR3 consists of 13 residues. CDR1 and CDR2 (germline): MDHEN, SYDVKM. Trimming took 6 bases from V and 7 from J, leaving 12 bases between them. The CDR3 here is CASRRAGIEKLFF. CDR3 nucleotides: TGTGCCAGCAGGAGAGCAGGTATTGAAAAACTGTTTTTT.

The rearrangement links TRBV5-1 to TRBJ1-4; unclear D gene. From germline, CDR1 is SGHRS and CDR2 YFSETQ. CDR3 length equals 16 residues. V lost 1 base to trimming and J lost 0 bases, with 10 bases between them. The chain's CDR3 is CASSLYRGTTNEKLFF. The CDR3 region has the DNA TGCGCCAGCAGCTTGTATCGGGGAACAACTAATGAAAAACTGTTTTTT. Together with reference TRBV5-1 and TRBJ1-4, the CDR3 gives the full variable domain: KAGVTQTPRYLIKTRGQQVTLSCSPISGHRSVSWYQQTPGQGLQFLFEYFSETQRNKGNFPGRFSGRQFSNSRSEMNVSTLELGDSALYLCASSLYRGTTNEKLFFGSGTQLSVL.

The J gene is TRBJ1-1, the V gene TRBV19; D call uncertain. The CDR3 runs to 14 residues. V lost 7 bases, J lost 5 bases, and 17 bases lay in between. CDR1 is LNHDA, CDR2 SQIVND, per germline (reference sequence). The CDR3 nucleotides read TGTGCCAGTACCCTGGTAGGGCGGAGGACTGAAGCTTTCTTT. It encodes CASTLVGRRTEAFF.

The V and J genes are TRBV19 and TRBJ2-7; 8 positions match TRBD1. There are 17 residues in the CDR3. V trimming: 5 bases; J trimming: 0 bases; junction bases outside the gene matches: 12. Germline V lookup: CDR1 LNHDA, CDR2 SQIVND (reference sequence). This chain's CDR3 is CASSPWAGQAHSYEQYF. The CDR3 DNA is TGTGCCAGTAGTCCCTGGGCGGGACAGGCCCACTCCTACGAGCAGTACTTC. Full variable domain (outside the CDR3, taken from reference TRBV19 and TRBJ2-7): DGGITQSPKYLFRKEGQNVTLSCEQNLNHDAMYWYRQDPGQGLRLIYYSQIVNDFQKGDIAEGYSVSREKKESFPLTVTSAQKNPTAFYLCASSPWAGQAHSYEQYFGPGTRLTVT.

The V call is TRBV5-6, the J call TRBJ2-5, with 10 bases identical to TRBD1. The V and J ends lost 2 bases and 5 bases, in that order; junction bases with no gene match: 6. Per the germline V gene, CDR1 is SGHDT and CDR2 is YYEEEE. The CDR3 is 15 residues long. The CDR3 reads CASSFSGQGDETQYF. CDR3 nucleotides: TGTGCCAGCAGCTTCTCCGGACAGGGGGACGAGACCCAGTACTTC.

V usage is TRBV5-1 and J usage is TRBJ2-2; 7 nucleotides line up with TRBD2. Germline V CDR1 and CDR2: SGHRS, YFSETQ. CDR3 length: 14 residues. J gave up 0 bases and V 4 bases, and 0 bases lay outside the gene matches. The CDR3 reads CASSGLANTGELFF. In DNA form, the CDR3 reads TGCGCCAGCAGCGGACTAGCGAACACCGGGGAGCTGTTTTTT.

The chain is built from TRBV6-5 and TRBJ1-1; tentatively, D is TRBD1 (6 bases). The V gene lost 6 bases and the J gene lost 7 bases, with 15 bases spanning the gap. In germline, CDR1 is MNHEY, CDR2 SVGAGI. The CDR3 runs to 13 residues. CDR3 DNA: TGTGCCAGCAGGAAAACAGGGAACTTTGAAGCTTTCTTT. Amino acids: CASRKTGNFEAFF.

The chain carries TRBV6-1 and TRBJ2-7; TRBD1 matches 9 bases. The ends lost 1 base at V and 7 bases at J; junction bases unmatched: 5. Germline CDR1 and CDR2: MNHNS and SASEGT. CDR3 length equals 14 residues. The CDR3 spells CASSEGTGVREQYF. CDR3 nucleotide sequence: TGTGCCAGCAGTGAAGGGACAGGGGTGAGGGAGCAGTACTTC.

This chain uses TRBV5-1 with TRBJ2-2; D possibly corresponds to TRBD2 (6 bases). The CDR3 contains 18 residues. Trimming cost V 0 bases and J 3 bases, with 18 bases left between them. CDR1 and CDR2 (germline): SGHRS, YFSETQ. The CDR3 nucleotides are TGCGCCAGCAGCTTGGTTTTTCGGGGGAGTGCGGACACCGGGGAGCTGTTTTTT. It translates to CASSLVFRGSADTGELFF.

The chain carries TRBV3-1 (or the pseudogene TRBV3-2) and TRBJ2-2, with D possibly matching TRBD1 (7 bases). This CDR3 contains 16 residues. V dropped 6 bases and J dropped 7 bases, with 21 bases sitting between them. Germline V gives CDR1 LGHDT, CDR2 YNNKEL (reference sequence). This CDR3 is CASRPSVEGAGGELFF. The CDR3 DNA follows: TGTGCCAGCAGACCCAGCGTGGAGGGGGCAGGCGGGGAGCTGTTTTTT.

J is TRBJ2-7 and V is TRBV27; D ambiguous. V was pared by 7 bases and J by 0 bases, with 25 bases between. This CDR3 has 18 residues. Germline V gene lookup returns CDR1 MNHEY and CDR2 SMNVEV (reference sequence). This chain's CDR3 is CASIQSLRWPNISYEQYF. CDR3 coding DNA: TGTGCCAGCATCCAATCGCTCAGGTGGCCTAACATCTCCTACGAGCAGTACTTC.

The J gene is TRBJ1-2, the V gene TRBV5-1; 9 bases align to TRBD1. Losses at the gene ends were 4 bases for V and 6 bases for J; bases not matched to a gene: 4. The germline CDR1 and CDR2 sequences are SGHRS and YFSETQ. CDR3 size: 13 residues. The CDR3 nucleotides are TGCGCCAGCAGCGACACAGGGGGCAATGGCTACACCTTC. Residues: CASSDTGGNGYTF.

The gene calls are TRBV14 and TRBJ1-1; unclear D gene. Germline values: CDR1 SGHDN, CDR2 FVKESK. The V end was cut by 1 base, the J end by 5 bases, with 8 bases between. CDR3 length: 13 residues. The CDR3 sequence: CASSQAWRTEAFF. The DNA of the CDR3 is TGTGCCAGCAGCCAAGCGTGGAGGACTGAAGCTTTCTTT.

The CDR3 nucleotides read TGTGCCAGCAGCTCTAGGGGTCGAGCAGATACGCAGTATTTT. Amino acids: CASSSRGRADTQYF. The chain has TRBV5-4 and TRBJ2-3; TRBD1 might be the D (5 bases). The CDR3 covers 14 residues. Germline V gene data show CDR1 as SGHNT and CDR2 as YYREEE (reference sequence). V was shortened by 3 bases and J by 4 bases, with 12 bases between the two germline ends. The whole variable domain, remainder taken from reference TRBV5-4 and TRBJ2-3, is ETGVTQSPTHLIKTRGQQVTLRCSSQSGHNTVSWYQQALGQGPQFIFQYYREEENGRGNFPPRFSGLQFPNYSSELNVNALELDDSALYLCASSSRGRADTQYFGPGTRLTVL.

This clone was detected a few times. V and J are TRBV6-5 and TRBJ1-2; 9 bases are a match to TRBD1. The CDR3 contains 16 residues. Germline CDR1 and CDR2: MNHEY and SVGAGI. The J segment lost 4 bases and the V segment lost 4 bases, leaving 10 bases of the junction unmatched. The CDR3 loop is CASSSPTGTGTYGYTF. The CDR3, as DNA: TGTGCCAGCAGTTCACCCACCGGGACAGGGACCTATGGCTACACCTTC.

The chain combines TRBV29-1 with TRBJ1-3; 8 bases line up with TRBD1. There are 14 residues in the CDR3. The germline V gene encodes CDR1 SQVTM and CDR2 ANQGSEA. The trim removed 4 bases at V and 2 bases at J, leaving 4 bases unmatched. The CDR3 DNA reads TGCAGCGTTGGTGCGGACAGGGCTGGAAACACCATATATTTT. This encodes CSVGADRAGNTIYF. The complete variable domain, with remaining parts taken from reference TRBV29-1 and TRBJ1-3, reads SAVISQKPSRDICQRGTSLTIQCQVDSQVTMMFWYRQQPGQSLTLIATANQGSEATYESGFVIDKFPISRPNLTFSTLTVSNMSPEDSSIYLCSVGADRAGNTIYFGEGSWLTVV.

This clone was seen a handful of times. This chain uses TRBV5-1 with TRBJ1-1; maybe TRBD1 (5 bases). Germline V CDR1 and CDR2: SGHRS, YFSETQ. The CDR3 loop spans 12 amino acids. V lost 4 bases to trimming and J lost 5 bases, with 9 bases between them. The CDR3, as DNA: TGCGCCAGCAGCATAGGGGAAACTGAAGCTTTCTTT. This encodes CASSIGETEAFF.

J is TRBJ2-1 and V is TRBV2; 10 positions match TRBD2. Germline CDR1 SNHLY, CDR2 FYNNEI. This CDR3 region has 15 residues. Losses at the gene ends were 4 bases for V and 8 bases for J; bases not matched to a gene: 8. The CDR3 nucleotides are TGTGCCAGCAGTGGGGCTAGCGGGAGTATTGATGAGCAGTTCTTC. Protein: CASSGASGSIDEQFF.

The J gene is TRBJ2-7, the V gene TRBV28; 7 bases are shared with TRBD1. In germline, CDR1 is MDHEN, CDR2 SYDVKM. The J segment lost 4 bases and the V segment lost 3 bases, leaving 12 bases of the junction unmatched. The CDR3 totals 16 residues. In DNA form, the CDR3 reads TGTGCCAGCAGTTTTTCTACAGGGGAAATTCAATACGAGCAGTACTTC. Protein: CASSFSTGEIQYEQYF.

V gene TRBV27 combines with J gene TRBJ1-4, with unresolved D. Germline-derived CDR1 and CDR2 are MNHEY and SMNVEV (reference sequence). The CDR3 extends over 14 amino acids. Trimming cost V 8 bases and J 2 bases, with 12 bases left between them. The CDR3 spells CASSLMATNEKLFF. The CDR3 nucleotides read TGTGCCAGCTCCCTGATGGCCACTAATGAAAAACTGTTTTTT.